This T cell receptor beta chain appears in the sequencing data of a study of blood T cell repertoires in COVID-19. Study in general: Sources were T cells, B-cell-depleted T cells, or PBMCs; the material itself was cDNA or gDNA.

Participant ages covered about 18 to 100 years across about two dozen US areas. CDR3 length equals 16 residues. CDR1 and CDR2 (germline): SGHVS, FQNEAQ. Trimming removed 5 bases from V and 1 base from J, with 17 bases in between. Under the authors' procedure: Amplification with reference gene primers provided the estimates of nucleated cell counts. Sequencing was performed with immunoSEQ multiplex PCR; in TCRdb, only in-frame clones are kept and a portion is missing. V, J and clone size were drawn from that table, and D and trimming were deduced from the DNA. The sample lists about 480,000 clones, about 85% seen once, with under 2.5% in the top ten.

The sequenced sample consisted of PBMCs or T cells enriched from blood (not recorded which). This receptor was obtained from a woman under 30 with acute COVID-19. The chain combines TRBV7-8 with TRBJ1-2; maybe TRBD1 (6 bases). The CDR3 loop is CASSLTGTSLNYGYTF. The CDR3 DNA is TGTGCCAGCAGCCTTACTGGGACATCTCTTAACTATGGCTACACCTTC.